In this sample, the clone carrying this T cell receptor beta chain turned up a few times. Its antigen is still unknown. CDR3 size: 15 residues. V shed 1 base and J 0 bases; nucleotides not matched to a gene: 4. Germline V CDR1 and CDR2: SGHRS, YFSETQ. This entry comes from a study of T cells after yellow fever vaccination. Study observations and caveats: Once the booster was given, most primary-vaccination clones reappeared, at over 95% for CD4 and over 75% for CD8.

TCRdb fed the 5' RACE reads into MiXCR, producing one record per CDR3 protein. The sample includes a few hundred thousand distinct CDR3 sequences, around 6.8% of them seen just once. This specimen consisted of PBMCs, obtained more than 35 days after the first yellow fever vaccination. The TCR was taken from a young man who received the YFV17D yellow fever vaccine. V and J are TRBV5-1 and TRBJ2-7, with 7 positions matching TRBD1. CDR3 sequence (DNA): TGCGCCAGCAGCTTGCAGGGGGACAACTCCTACGAGCAGTACGTC. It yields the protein CASSLQGDNSYEQYV.